This TCR beta chain was sequenced during a study of control samples from healthy donors and cancer patients. Measured with immunoSEQ multiplex PCR; TCRdb has only the in-frame clones, and not every one. This sample has 130,000 or so clones, with under 95% found just once. This CDR3 contains 10 residues. Germline V gene sequence: CDR1 LNHDA, CDR2 SQIVND (reference sequence). Trimming left V 8 bases short and J 9 bases short, with 10 bases between. The chain has TRBV19 and TRBJ1-1; D is unclear. The sequence came from a man younger than 35 in good health. Sequencing was done on a sample of blood. CDR3 coding DNA: TGTGCCAGTGGATTGCTGAAAGCTTTCTTT. Translating it yields CASGLLKAFF.